Shown below are 25 T cell receptor beta chains from a single sample sequenced in a study of blood T cell repertoires in COVID-19. TCRdb keeps only in-frame clones here, not all; method: immunoSEQ multiplex PCR. The top ten hold about 10% of the sample, which has under 60,000 clones, around four fifths seen once. Sequenced material: peripheral blood. The receptors here all came from a young man with COVID-19, enrolled during active disease.

The chain links TRBV13 to TRBJ1-1; D unclear. Trimming pared 5 bases from V and 2 bases from J, leaving 15 bases between. Germline values: CDR1 PRHDT, CDR2 FYEKMQ (reference sequence). The CDR3 runs to 15 residues. The CDR3 nucleotides read TGTGCCAGCAGCGACGGAGGGCAGTCCAACACTGAAGCTTTCTTT. This sequence encodes CASSDGGQSNTEAFF.

This clone was seen more than once but under ten times. The chain uses TRBV6-7 and TRBJ2-5; 9 nucleotides line up with TRBD2. TRBV6-7 is an ORF, and what it does is uncertain. This CDR3 contains 19 residues. V trimming: 7 bases; J trimming: 4 bases; junction bases outside the gene matches: 22. The CDR3 sequence: CASTYPCGAGGLRVETQYF. CDR3 in DNA: TGTGCCAGCACCTACCCCTGTGGGGCGGGAGGGCTTCGGGTAGAGACCCAGTACTTC.

The rearrangement uses TRBV11-2 and TRBJ1-1; D unclear. Per the germline V gene, CDR1 is SGHAT and CDR2 is FQNNGV. The CDR3 spans 14 residues. Between the trimmed V and J ends, which lost 4 bases and 5 bases, there was a span of 14 bases. CDR3 amino acids: CASSSPPRVTEAFF. CDR3 nucleotide sequence: TGTGCCAGCAGCTCACCTCCCCGGGTTACTGAAGCTTTCTTT.

The V gene is TRBV4-3, the J gene TRBJ1-3, with D perhaps TRBD1 (5 bases). The ends were cut back, 0 bases at V and 0 bases at J, with 15 bases in the middle. Germline V gene sequence: CDR1 LGHNA, CDR2 YSLEER. The CDR3 length is 18 residues. The CDR3 DNA sequence: TGCGCCAGCAGCCAAGACTGGGGCAGATCGTACTCTGGAAACACCATATATTTT. Its protein is CASSQDWGRSYSGNTIYF.

This CDR3 is CASRSGVTEAFF. The CDR3 nucleotides are TGTGCCAGCAGGAGCGGGGTTACTGAAGCTTTCTTT. The chain has TRBV28 and TRBJ1-1; D remains unclear. This CDR3 contains 12 residues. Trimming left V 6 bases short and J 5 bases short, with 10 bases between. From germline, CDR1 is MDHEN and CDR2 SYDVKM.

The CDR3 spells CASSVSSSGYNEQFF. The CDR3 bases are TGTGCCAGCAGCGTGTCGTCTAGCGGGTACAATGAGCAGTTCTTC. The chain carries TRBV9 and TRBJ2-1, with TRBD2 matching over 8 bases. The V and J ends lost 2 bases and 4 bases, in that order; junction bases with no gene match: 5. Germline-derived CDR1 and CDR2 are SGDLS and YYNGEE. This CDR3 is built from 15 residues.

The chain links TRBV14 to TRBJ2-7, with D possibly matching TRBD1 (5 bases). The V end lost 3 bases, the J end lost 0 bases, and 9 bases lay between the germline ends. Germline V CDR1 and CDR2: SGHDN, FVKESK. The CDR3 sequence is 14 residues long. The CDR3 loop reads CASSHETASYEQYF. CDR3 DNA sequence: TGTGCCAGCAGCCATGAGACAGCCTCCTACGAGCAGTACTTC.

V and J are TRBV9 and TRBJ1-5; D possibly corresponds to TRBD1 (6 bases). CDR3 size: 15 residues. With 3 bases removed from V and 4 bases from J, the gap between germline ends came to 14 bases. Germline values: CDR1 SGDLS, CDR2 YYNGEE. CDR3 protein: CASSAQGSGNQPQHF. CDR3 coding DNA: TGTGCCAGCAGCGCTCAGGGGTCAGGGAATCAGCCCCAGCATTTT.

V gene TRBV28 combines with J gene TRBJ1-1; TRBD1 might be the D (6 bases). V lost 10 bases and J lost 1, with 10 bases in between. There are 12 residues in the CDR3. Germline CDR1 and CDR2: MDHEN and SYDVKM. In DNA form, the CDR3 reads TGTGCCACTGGACAGCCGAACACTGAAGCTTTCTTT. This codes for CATGQPNTEAFF.

This clone appeared once. The chain uses TRBV27 and TRBJ2-4; 8 bases fit TRBD2. J lost 3 bases, V lost 6 bases, and 13 bases had no gene match. Germline CDR1 and CDR2: MNHEY and SMNVEV (reference sequence). The CDR3 has 17 residues. CDR3: CASSRGGSGQFKNIQYF. The DNA of the CDR3 is TGTGCCAGCAGCCGGGGGGGTTCCGGACAGTTCAAAAACATTCAGTACTTC.

This rearrangement joins TRBV11-2 to TRBJ1-1; 11 bases align to TRBD1. This CDR3 region has 17 residues. The V and J ends lost 1 base and 2 bases, in that order; junction bases with no gene match: 6. Germline loops: CDR1 SGHAT, CDR2 FQNNGV. The CDR3 coding sequence is TGTGCCAGCAGCTTAGCCGGGACAGGGGGAGTAAACACTGAAGCTTTCTTT. This gives the protein CASSLAGTGGVNTEAFF.

This chain joins TRBV21-1 and TRBJ2-7; the D call of TRBD1 is as the table states it, not checked on the DNA. TRBV21-1 is tagged as a pseudogene. The CDR3 spans 16 residues. The CDR3 nucleotides read TGTGCCAGCAGCAAAGTCAGACAGCTTAGCTCCTACGAGCAGTACTTC. Translation: CASSKVRQLSSYEQYF.

V is TRBV4-2 and J is TRBJ2-1; tentative D call: TRBD2 (6 bases). This CDR3 region has 16 residues. CDR1 LGHNA and CDR2 YNFKEQ come from the germline V gene. Deletions cut 1 base from V and 6 bases from J, with 16 bases between. CDR3 region: CASSQGRDFLFNEQFF. The CDR3 bases are TGTGCCAGCAGCCAAGGCCGGGACTTCCTATTCAATGAGCAGTTCTTC.

A remark on this clone: The junction and the germline gene differ at one end; a read error may be behind it. The chain links TRBV7-2 to TRBJ1-2, with D uncertain. The CDR3 loop spans 14 amino acids. Germline loops: CDR1 SGHTA, CDR2 FQGNSA. CDR3 in amino acids: CASRLFSRAYGYTF. Written as DNA, the CDR3 is TGTGCCAGCCGCTTATTTTCGAGGGCCTATGGCTACACCTTC. Looking up the rest from reference TRBV7-2 and TRBJ1-2 gives the full variable domain: GAGVSQSPSNKVTEKGKDVELRCDPISGHTALYWYRQSLGQGLEFLIYFQGNSAPDKSGLPSDRFSAERTGGSVSTLTIQRTQQEDSAVYLCASRLFSRAYGYTFGSGTRLTVV.

V and J are TRBV27 and TRBJ1-1; D is perhaps TRBD1 (6 bases). CDR1 is MNHEY and CDR2 is SMNVEV in the germline V gene (reference sequence). Trimming pared 6 bases from V and 1 base from J, leaving 15 bases between. This CDR3 region has 15 residues. DNA for the CDR3: TGTGCCAGCAGGCGACCGGGACAACAGAACACTGAAGCTTTCTTT. Its protein product is CASRRPGQQNTEAFF.

The chain is built from TRBV27 and TRBJ1-2; no clear D. Germline CDR1 reads MNHEY; CDR2 reads SMNVEV (reference sequence). This CDR3 region has 14 residues. The germline V and J ends were trimmed by 2 bases and 0 bases, with 7 bases remaining between them. For the CDR3, the DNA is TGTGCCAGCAGTTTAGCCTTAGCTAACTATGGCTACACCTTC. This gives the protein CASSLALANYGYTF.

This clone was observed a single time. The chain carries TRBV24-1 and TRBJ2-1; 9 positions match TRBD1. Trimming cost V 2 bases and J 10 bases; bases outside gene matches: 5. The CDR3 has 14 amino acids. Germline V gene lookup returns CDR1 KGHDR and CDR2 SFDVKD. CDR3 DNA: TGTGCCACCAGTGATTGGAACAGGGGGCTGGAGCAGTTCTTC. Encoded protein: CATSDWNRGLEQFF.

This clone was detected ten times or more. The rearrangement links TRBV5-6 to TRBJ1-5; the D gene is possibly TRBD1 (5 bases). V lost 0 bases, J lost 2 bases, and 12 bases lay in between. The length of the CDR3 is 16 residues. Looked up from germline, CDR1 is SGHDT and CDR2 is YYEEEE. The DNA for the CDR3 is TGTGCCAGCAGCTTGGCCGGGGGATTAGGCAATCAGCCCCAGCATTTT. The encoded protein is CASSLAGGLGNQPQHF.

V gene TRBV28 combines with J gene TRBJ2-2; D unresolved. The CDR3 contains 13 residues. Trimming cost V 6 bases and J 4 bases, with 9 bases left between them. CDR1 and CDR2 from the germline V gene are MDHEN and SYDVKM. For the CDR3, the DNA is TGTGCCAGCAGCCCCCGGGTCACCGGGGAGCTGTTTTTT. The encoded protein is CASSPRVTGELFF. The whole variable domain, filled in from reference TRBV28 and TRBJ2-2, reads DVKVTQSSRYLVKRTGEKVFLECVQDMDHENMFWYRQDPGLGLRLIYFSYDVKMKEKGDIPEGYSVSREKKERFSLILESASTNQTSMYLCASSPRVTGELFFGEGSRLTVL.

This clone has more than one count but fewer than ten. This rearrangement joins TRBV30 to TRBJ1-1; no firm D call. Germline CDR1 and CDR2: GTSNPN and SVGIG (reference sequence). CDR3 length: 14 amino acids. V was pared by 3 bases and J by 2 bases, with 13 bases between. CDR3 DNA sequence: TGTGCCTGGAGCCCCCCTCGAGGCAACACTGAAGCTTTCTTT. Its protein product is CAWSPPRGNTEAFF.

This chain connects TRBV28 to TRBJ2-5, with a tentative D call TRBD2 (6 bases). Trimming shortened V by 3 bases and J by 4 bases, and 9 bases separated the two germline ends. Germline CDR1 MDHEN, CDR2 SYDVKM. The CDR3 is 13 residues long. The CDR3 spells CASSFGRTETQYF. CDR3 nucleotide sequence: TGTGCCAGCAGTTTTGGGAGGACAGAGACCCAGTACTTC. The full variable domain, in which reference TRBV28 and TRBJ2-5 provide the parts outside the CDR3, is DVKVTQSSRYLVKRTGEKVFLECVQDMDHENMFWYRQDPGLGLRLIYFSYDVKMKEKGDIPEGYSVSREKKERFSLILESASTNQTSMYLCASSFGRTETQYFGPGTRLLVL.

This rearrangement joins TRBV5-5 to TRBJ2-7; TRBD1 agrees at 10 bases. Germline-derived CDR1 and CDR2 are SGHKS and YYEKEE (reference sequence). The CDR3 contains 15 residues. The trim removed 2 bases at V and 2 bases at J, leaving 4 bases unmatched. For the CDR3, the DNA is TGTGCCAGCAGCTTTGAGGACAGGGGGGCCTACGAGCAGTACTTC. Its translation is CASSFEDRGAYEQYF. The full variable domain, its missing parts supplied by reference TRBV5-5 and TRBJ2-7, is DAGVTQSPTHLIKTRGQQVTLRCSPISGHKSVSWYQQVLGQGPQFIFQYYEKEERGRGNFPDRFSARQFPNYSSELNVNALLLGDSALYLCASSFEDRGAYEQYFGPGTRLTVT.

V gene TRBV5-1 combines with J gene TRBJ1-4, with 10 bases aligning to TRBD1. In germline, CDR1 is SGHRS, CDR2 YFSETQ. There are 16 residues in the CDR3. V shed 5 bases, J shed 3 bases, and the junction held 7 bases outside the gene matches. CDR3 residues: CASRPTGGSSNEKLFF. CDR3 in DNA: TGCGCCAGCAGACCGACAGGGGGCTCGTCTAATGAAAAACTGTTTTTT. Complete variable domain (other parts from reference TRBV5-1 and TRBJ1-4): KAGVTQTPRYLIKTRGQQVTLSCSPISGHRSVSWYQQTPGQGLQFLFEYFSETQRNKGNFPGRFSGRQFSNSRSEMNVSTLELGDSALYLCASRPTGGSSNEKLFFGSGTQLSVL.

This clone was recorded a few times. This sequence joins TRBV10-2 and TRBJ1-1; TRBD1 aligns across 7 bases. This CDR3 has 13 residues. J was trimmed by 1 base and V by 4 bases; bases with no gene match: 0. Germline V gene sequence: CDR1 WSHSY, CDR2 SAAADI. CDR3: CASSGQGNTEAFF. The CDR3 DNA follows: TGCGCCAGCAGTGGACAGGGGAACACTGAAGCTTTCTTT.

This chain links TRBV18 with TRBJ1-2, with a possible D match to TRBD1 (6 bases). The ends were cut back, 6 bases at V and 9 bases at J, with 23 bases in the middle. CDR1 is KGHSH and CDR2 is LQKENI in the germline V gene. The CDR3 spans 15 residues. CDR3: CASSPPGQPLTRYTF. The CDR3 nucleotides read TGTGCCAGCTCCCCCCCCGGACAGCCTCTGACGCGCTACACCTTC.